Shown below are 20 T cell receptor beta chains from a single sample sequenced in a study of shared clonotypes between healthy human individuals. Some clones are missing from TCRdb's copy, which holds only in-frame ones; the method was immunoSEQ multiplex PCR. The repertoire includes about 2.2 million clones, over 85% of them detected once, and around 1.7% sits in the top ten. CD45RO negativity and positive selection for CCR7 defined naive CD8 cells, a population that excluded terminally differentiated effector memory CD45RA+ cells. The material sequenced was naive CD8+ T cells from PBMCs. These receptors originate from a man in his late teens or twenties in good health. Some clones in this sample may be carry-over from other donors' samples.

This clone was detected only once. The genes are TRBV5-1 and TRBJ1-3, with TRBD1 matching 9 bases. The CDR3 has 15 amino acids. CDR1 and CDR2 from the germline V gene are SGHRS and YFSETQ. With 2 bases clipped from V and 2 bases from J, the junction kept 2 bases outside the gene matches. CDR3 coding DNA: TGCGCCAGCAGCTTTGACAGGGGGGCTGGAAACACCATATATTTT. Translation gives CASSFDRGAGNTIYF. The whole variable domain, filled in from reference TRBV5-1 and TRBJ1-3, reads KAGVTQTPRYLIKTRGQQVTLSCSPISGHRSVSWYQQTPGQGLQFLFEYFSETQRNKGNFPGRFSGRQFSNSRSEMNVSTLELGDSALYLCASSFDRGAGNTIYFGEGSWLTVV.

The chain joins TRBV27 to TRBJ1-1; D gene unclear. The CDR3 spans 13 residues. Trimming shortened V by 3 bases and J by 3 bases, and 8 bases separated the two germline ends. Looked up from germline, CDR1 is MNHEY and CDR2 is SMNVEV (reference sequence). The CDR3, as DNA: TGTGCCAGCAGTTTTAACGCGTACACTGAAGCTTTCTTT. Its translation is CASSFNAYTEAFF.

The chain recombines TRBV19 with TRBJ1-1, with D perhaps matching TRBD1 (5 bases). This CDR3 is built from 14 residues. Germline loops: CDR1 LNHDA, CDR2 SQIVND (reference sequence). Trimming took off 3 bases at V and 6 bases at J, with 14 bases between the two ends. The CDR3 protein is CASSILVGGSEAFF. CDR3 in DNA: TGTGCCAGTAGTATTCTAGTGGGGGGGTCTGAAGCTTTCTTT.

The chain uses TRBV5-5 and TRBJ2-7; 7 bases are shared with TRBD1. This CDR3 comprises 14 residues. J was trimmed by 6 bases and V by 3 bases; bases with no gene match: 9. The germline CDR1 and CDR2 sequences are SGHKS and YYEKEE (reference sequence). CDR3: CASSWSQYRGEQYF. The CDR3 nucleotides are TGTGCCAGCAGCTGGAGTCAATACAGGGGCGAGCAGTACTTC.

The V call is TRBV11-2, the J call TRBJ2-7; 12 positions match TRBD2. The CDR3 sequence is 15 residues long. The junction had 4 bases not matched to a gene; V was cut back by 2 bases and J by 5 bases. Germline CDR1 and CDR2: SGHAT and FQNNGV. Written as DNA, the CDR3 is TGTGCCAGCAGCTTATTGCTAGCGGGAGGGAACGAGCAGTACTTC. This translates into CASSLLLAGGNEQYF. The complete variable domain, with remaining parts taken from reference TRBV11-2 and TRBJ2-7, reads EAGVAQSPRYKIIEKRQSVAFWCNPISGHATLYWYQQILGQGPKLLIQFQNNGVVDDSQLPKDRFSAERLKGVDSTLKIQPAKLEDSAVYLCASSLLLAGGNEQYFGPGTRLTVT.

V gene TRBV4-1 combines with J gene TRBJ1-1; 10 bases align to TRBD1. The ends lost 1 base at V and 4 bases at J; junction bases unmatched: 6. The CDR3 covers 16 residues. Per the germline V gene, CDR1 is MGHRA and CDR2 is YSYEKL. CDR3 nucleotides: TGCGCCAGCAGCCAAGTGATAGACAGGGGGCTCACTGAAGCTTTCTTT. It encodes CASSQVIDRGLTEAFF.

This clone was seen only once. The chain links TRBV27 to TRBJ2-1; D gene unclear. Trimming removed 4 bases from V and 8 bases from J, with 18 bases in between. Germline V gene data show CDR1 as MNHEY and CDR2 as SMNVEV (reference sequence). The CDR3 runs to 15 residues. CDR3: CASSSRSPSPHEQFF. DNA of the CDR3: TGTGCCAGCAGTTCTAGAAGCCCCTCCCCCCATGAGCAGTTCTTC.

The chain combines TRBV7-9 with TRBJ2-7, with no clear D. V was pared by 4 bases and J by 5 bases, with 15 bases between. The CDR3 length is 14 residues. The V gene's germline CDR1 is SEHNR and CDR2 FQNEAQ (reference sequence). In DNA, the CDR3 is TGTGCCAGCAGCTGGCAGGATTCGACGAACGAGCAGTACTTC. Translating it yields CASSWQDSTNEQYF.

The V gene is TRBV29-1, the J gene TRBJ2-1, with TRBD2 matching over 9 bases. V lost 8 bases, J lost 8 bases, and 16 bases stayed unmatched. This CDR3 is 15 amino acids long. Per the germline V gene, CDR1 is SQVTM and CDR2 is ANQGSEA. CDR3 sequence: CSSLKRLGLAYEQFF. As DNA, the CDR3 is TGCAGCTCCCTTAAAAGGTTGGGACTAGCCTATGAGCAGTTCTTC.

The chain joins TRBV14 to TRBJ2-2; D not resolved. From germline, CDR1 is SGHDN and CDR2 FVKESK. The CDR3 sequence is 15 residues long. V dropped 4 bases and J dropped 6 bases, with 15 bases sitting between them. The CDR3 is CASSPRVSLPGELFF. The CDR3 DNA sequence: TGTGCCAGCAGCCCCCGGGTTTCGTTGCCCGGGGAGCTGTTTTTT.

Details on this clone: Other DNA sequences in this sample translate to the same CDR3. The chain employs TRBV27 and TRBJ2-1; D ambiguous. CDR1 MNHEY and CDR2 SMNVEV come from the germline V gene (reference sequence). The CDR3 is made up of 14 amino acids. V lost 4 bases and J 3 bases, leaving 10 bases between the germline ends. This CDR3 is CASSSRTDYNEQFF. DNA for the CDR3: TGTGCCAGCAGTTCCCGGACGGACTACAATGAGCAGTTCTTC.

The rearrangement uses TRBV19 and TRBJ2-7, with D perhaps given as TRBD1 or TRBD2 (5 bases each). The germline gives CDR1 LNHDA, CDR2 SQIVND (reference sequence). Trimming cost V 1 base and J 1 base, with 14 bases left between them. The CDR3 loop spans 16 amino acids. CDR3 sequence: CASSIGGPSHSYEQYF. CDR3 DNA sequence: TGTGCCAGTAGTATAGGGGGACCCAGCCATTCCTACGAGCAGTACTTC.

This chain uses TRBV9 with TRBJ1-2, with TRBD1 matching over 7 bases. Germline values: CDR1 SGDLS, CDR2 YYNGEE. The CDR3 totals 15 residues. Losses at the gene ends were 4 bases for V and 2 bases for J; bases not matched to a gene: 8. This CDR3 reads CASSLTGTVNYGYTF. In nucleotides, the CDR3 is TGTGCCAGCAGCCTTACCGGGACAGTAAACTATGGCTACACCTTC.

This clone has just one count. The chain has TRBV6-5 and TRBJ2-3; 10 positions match TRBD2. J was trimmed by 4 bases and V by 2 bases; bases with no gene match: 6. CDR3 size: 16 residues. CDR1 MNHEY and CDR2 SVGAGI come from the germline V gene. The CDR3 loop reads CASSYGASGSSDTQYF. Written as DNA, the CDR3 is TGTGCCAGCAGTTACGGAGCTAGCGGGAGCTCAGATACGCAGTATTTT.

This clone occurred once. The chain links TRBV28 to TRBJ1-5, with TRBD1 as a possible D gene (5 bases). CDR3 length equals 14 residues. Germline lookup yields CDR1 MDHEN and CDR2 SYDVKM. The germline V and J ends were trimmed by 6 bases and 5 bases, with 14 bases remaining between them. CDR3 region: CASSSERGDQPQHF. The CDR3 DNA reads as TGTGCCAGCAGCTCGGAACGGGGGGATCAGCCCCAGCATTTT.

This rearrangement joins TRBV28 to TRBJ1-2; 8 bases agree with TRBD1. Trimming took 5 bases from V and 3 from J; bases not matched to a gene: 14. This CDR3 has 17 residues. Germline V CDR1 and CDR2: MDHEN, SYDVKM. The CDR3 nucleotides are TGTGCCAGCAGTCCTCAGGCGGACAGGGAAGTGGACTATGGCTACACCTTC. Translation gives CASSPQADREVDYGYTF.

V usage is TRBV28 and J usage is TRBJ1-2; D unclear. Germline V lookup: CDR1 MDHEN, CDR2 SYDVKM. Trimming stripped 6 bases from V and 1 base from J, with 12 bases between. The CDR3 has 14 amino acids. Here the CDR3 reads CASSSEPDNYGYTF. The CDR3 nucleotides are TGTGCCAGCAGCTCAGAACCTGATAACTATGGCTACACCTTC.

The chain couples TRBV11-2 to TRBJ2-1; D is possibly TRBD1 (6 bases). V lost 4 bases and J lost 0, with 13 bases in between. The CDR3 consists of 16 residues. Germline CDR1 SGHAT, CDR2 FQNNGV. DNA for the CDR3: TGTGCCAGCAGCTCCCCTGGGGGCGTCTCCTACAATGAGCAGTTCTTC. Translation gives CASSSPGGVSYNEQFF.

The rearrangement joins TRBV27 to TRBJ2-7, with D possibly called TRBD1 or TRBD2 (6 bases each). V was pared by 3 bases and J by 2 bases, with 11 bases between. This CDR3 spans 14 amino acids. CDR1 and CDR2 from the germline V gene are MNHEY and SMNVEV (reference sequence). The CDR3 is CASSLEGVTYEQYF. In DNA, the CDR3 is TGTGCCAGCAGTTTGGAGGGGGTCACCTACGAGCAGTACTTC.

The chain combines TRBV10-2 with TRBJ1-1; D is possibly TRBD1 (5 bases). In germline, CDR1 is WSHSY, CDR2 SAAADI. This CDR3 comprises 16 residues. The V gene lost 0 bases and the J gene lost 0 bases, with 11 bases spanning the gap. The CDR3: CASSESWGPMNTEAFF. CDR3 in DNA: TGCGCCAGCAGTGAGTCTTGGGGACCCATGAACACTGAAGCTTTCTTT.